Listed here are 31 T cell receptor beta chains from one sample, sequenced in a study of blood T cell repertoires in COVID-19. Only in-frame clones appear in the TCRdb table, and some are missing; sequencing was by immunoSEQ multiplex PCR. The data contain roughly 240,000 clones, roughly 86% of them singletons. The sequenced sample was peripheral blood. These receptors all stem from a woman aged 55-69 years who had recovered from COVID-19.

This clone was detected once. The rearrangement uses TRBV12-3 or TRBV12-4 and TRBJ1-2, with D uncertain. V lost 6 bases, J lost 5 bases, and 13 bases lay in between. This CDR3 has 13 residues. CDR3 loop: CASRPARGYGYTF. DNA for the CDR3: TGTGCCAGCAGGCCAGCTCGGGGTTATGGCTACACCTTC.

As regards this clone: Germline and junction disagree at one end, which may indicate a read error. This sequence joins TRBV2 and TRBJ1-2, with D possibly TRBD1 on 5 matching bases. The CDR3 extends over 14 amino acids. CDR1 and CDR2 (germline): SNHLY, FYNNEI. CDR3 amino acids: CACSKQERLYGYTF. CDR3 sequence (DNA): TGTGCCTGCAGTAAACAGGAGCGCCTCTATGGCTACACCTTC.

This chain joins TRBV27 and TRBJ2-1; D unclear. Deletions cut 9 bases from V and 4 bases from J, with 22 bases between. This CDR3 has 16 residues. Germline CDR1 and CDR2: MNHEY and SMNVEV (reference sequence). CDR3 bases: TGTGCCAGTAATTTCCACCTCAACTCCATTTACAATGAGCAGTTCTTC. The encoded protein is CASNFHLNSIYNEQFF.

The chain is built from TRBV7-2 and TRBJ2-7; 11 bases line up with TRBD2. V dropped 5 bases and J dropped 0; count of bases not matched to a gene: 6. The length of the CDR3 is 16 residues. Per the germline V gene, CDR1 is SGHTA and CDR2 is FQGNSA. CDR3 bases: TGTGCCAGCAGCCGGCGACTAGCGGGGACCTCCTACGAGCAGTACTTC. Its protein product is CASSRRLAGTSYEQYF. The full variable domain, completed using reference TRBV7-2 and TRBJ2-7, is GAGVSQSPSNKVTEKGKDVELRCDPISGHTALYWYRQSLGQGLEFLIYFQGNSAPDKSGLPSDRFSAERTGGSVSTLTIQRTQQEDSAVYLCASSRRLAGTSYEQYFGPGTRLTVT.

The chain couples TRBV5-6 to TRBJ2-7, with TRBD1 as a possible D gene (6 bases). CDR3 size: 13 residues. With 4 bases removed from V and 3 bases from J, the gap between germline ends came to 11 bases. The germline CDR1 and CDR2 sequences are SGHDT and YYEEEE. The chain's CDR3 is CASSPQDSYEQYF. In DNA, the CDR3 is TGTGCCAGCAGCCCACAGGACAGCTACGAGCAGTACTTC.

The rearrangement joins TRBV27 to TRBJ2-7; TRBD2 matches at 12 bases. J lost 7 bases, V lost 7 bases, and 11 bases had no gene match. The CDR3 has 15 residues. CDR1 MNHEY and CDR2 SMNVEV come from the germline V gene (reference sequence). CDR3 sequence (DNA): TGTGCCAGCATCCAACTAGCGGGGGGCGCCAGGGAGCAGTACTTC. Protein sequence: CASIQLAGGAREQYF.

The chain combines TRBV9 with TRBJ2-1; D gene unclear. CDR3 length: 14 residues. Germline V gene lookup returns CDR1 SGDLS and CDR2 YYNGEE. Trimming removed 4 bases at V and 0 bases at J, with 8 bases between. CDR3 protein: CASSPMSSYNEQFF. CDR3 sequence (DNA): TGTGCCAGCAGCCCGATGAGCTCCTACAATGAGCAGTTCTTC.

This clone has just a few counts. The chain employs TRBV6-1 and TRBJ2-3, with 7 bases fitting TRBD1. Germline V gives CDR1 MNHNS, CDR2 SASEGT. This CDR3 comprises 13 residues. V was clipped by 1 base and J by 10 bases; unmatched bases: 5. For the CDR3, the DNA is TGTGCCAGCAGTGAAGTAAGACAGGGAGCGCAGTATTTT. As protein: CASSEVRQGAQYF.

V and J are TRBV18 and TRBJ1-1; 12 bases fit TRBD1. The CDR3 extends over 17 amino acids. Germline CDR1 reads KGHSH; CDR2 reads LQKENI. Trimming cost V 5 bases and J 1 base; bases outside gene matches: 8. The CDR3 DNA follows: TGTGCCAGCTCAAGGAAGGGACAGGGGGCAGGGAACACTGAAGCTTTCTTT. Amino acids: CASSRKGQGAGNTEAFF.

The CDR3 DNA sequence: TGTGCCAGCAGCCCCCCCGTGGGACAGCGCTATGGCTACACCTTC. Translating gives CASSPPVGQRYGYTF. The chain is built from TRBV2 and TRBJ1-2; 7 bases match TRBD1. In germline, CDR1 is SNHLY, CDR2 FYNNEI. J gave up 4 bases and V 6 bases, and 11 bases lay outside the gene matches. This CDR3 is 15 amino acids long.

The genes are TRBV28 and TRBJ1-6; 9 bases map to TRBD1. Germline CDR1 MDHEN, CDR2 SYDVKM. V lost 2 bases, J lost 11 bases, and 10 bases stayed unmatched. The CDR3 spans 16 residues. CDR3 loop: CASSLQVGQGRAPLHF. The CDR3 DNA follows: TGTGCCAGCAGTTTACAGGTGGGACAGGGTAGGGCACCCCTCCACTTT.

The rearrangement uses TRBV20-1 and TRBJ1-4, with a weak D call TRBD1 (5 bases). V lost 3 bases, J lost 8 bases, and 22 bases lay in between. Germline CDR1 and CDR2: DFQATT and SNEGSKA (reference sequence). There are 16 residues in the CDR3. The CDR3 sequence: CSASSGRVTGWEKLFF. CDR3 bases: TGCAGTGCTAGTTCGGGCAGGGTAACGGGTTGGGAAAAACTGTTTTTT.

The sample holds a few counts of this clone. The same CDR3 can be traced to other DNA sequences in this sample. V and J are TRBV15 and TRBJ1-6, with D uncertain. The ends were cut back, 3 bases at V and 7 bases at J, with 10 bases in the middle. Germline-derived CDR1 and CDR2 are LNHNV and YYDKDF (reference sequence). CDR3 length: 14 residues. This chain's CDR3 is CATSREAGNSPLHF. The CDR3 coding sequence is TGTGCCACCAGCAGGGAGGCGGGGAATTCACCCCTCCACTTT.

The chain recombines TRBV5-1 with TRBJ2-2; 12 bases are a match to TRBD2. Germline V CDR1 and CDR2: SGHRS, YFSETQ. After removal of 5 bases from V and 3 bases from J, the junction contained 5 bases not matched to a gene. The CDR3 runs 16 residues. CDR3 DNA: TGCGCCAGCAGTGAAAGGACTAGCGGGGACACCGGGGAGCTGTTTTTT. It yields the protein CASSERTSGDTGELFF.

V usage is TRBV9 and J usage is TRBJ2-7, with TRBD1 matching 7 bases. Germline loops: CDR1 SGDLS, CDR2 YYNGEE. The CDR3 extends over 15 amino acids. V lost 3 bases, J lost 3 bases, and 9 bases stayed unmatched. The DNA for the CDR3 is TGTGCCAGCAGCGCCGGGTGGGACAGAGTCTACGAGCAGTACTTC. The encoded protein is CASSAGWDRVYEQYF.

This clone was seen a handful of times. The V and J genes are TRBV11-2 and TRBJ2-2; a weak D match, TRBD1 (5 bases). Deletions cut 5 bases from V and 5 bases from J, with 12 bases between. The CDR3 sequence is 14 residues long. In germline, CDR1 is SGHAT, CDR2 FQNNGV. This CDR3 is CASSRPGQTGELFF. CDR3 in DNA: TGTGCCAGCAGCCGCCCCGGACAAACCGGGGAGCTGTTTTTT.

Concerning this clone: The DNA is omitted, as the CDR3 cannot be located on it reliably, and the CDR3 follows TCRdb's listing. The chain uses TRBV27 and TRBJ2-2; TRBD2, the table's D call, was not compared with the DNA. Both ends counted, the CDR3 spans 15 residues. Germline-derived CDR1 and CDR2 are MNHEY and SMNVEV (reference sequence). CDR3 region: CASSTSLSNTGELFF.

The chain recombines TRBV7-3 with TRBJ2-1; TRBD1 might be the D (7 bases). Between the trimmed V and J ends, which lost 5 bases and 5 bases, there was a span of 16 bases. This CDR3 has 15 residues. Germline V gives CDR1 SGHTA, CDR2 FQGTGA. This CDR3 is CASSRDFRGNNEQFF. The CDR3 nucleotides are TGTGCCAGCAGCAGGGACTTCAGGGGGAACAATGAGCAGTTCTTC.

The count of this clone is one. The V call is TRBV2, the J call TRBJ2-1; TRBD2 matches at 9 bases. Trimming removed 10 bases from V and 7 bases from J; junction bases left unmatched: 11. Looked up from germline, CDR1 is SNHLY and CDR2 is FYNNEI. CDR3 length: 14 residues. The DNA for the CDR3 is TGTGCCATCGAGATAGGCGGGGGGGCGAATGAGCAGTTCTTC. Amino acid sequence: CAIEIGGGANEQFF.

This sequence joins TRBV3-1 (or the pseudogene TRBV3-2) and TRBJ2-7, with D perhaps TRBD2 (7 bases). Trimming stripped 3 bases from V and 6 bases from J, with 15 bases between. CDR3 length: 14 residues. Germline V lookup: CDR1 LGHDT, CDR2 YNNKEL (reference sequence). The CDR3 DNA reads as TGTGCCAGCAGCCATAACGGGGGGCCGGGCGAGCAGTACTTC. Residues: CASSHNGGPGEQYF.

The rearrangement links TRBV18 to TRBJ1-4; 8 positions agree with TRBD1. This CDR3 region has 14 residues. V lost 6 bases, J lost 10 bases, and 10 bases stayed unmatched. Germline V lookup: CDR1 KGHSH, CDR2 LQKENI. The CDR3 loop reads CASSPTGQGGKLFF. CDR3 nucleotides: TGTGCCAGCTCTCCTACTGGACAGGGAGGAAAACTGTTTTTT. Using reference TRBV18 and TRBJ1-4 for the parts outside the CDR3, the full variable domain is NAGVMQNPRHLVRRRGQEARLRCSPMKGHSHVYWYRQLPEEGLKFMVYLQKENIIDESGMPKERFSAEFPKEGPSILRIQQVVRGDSAAYFCASSPTGQGGKLFFGSGTQLSVL.

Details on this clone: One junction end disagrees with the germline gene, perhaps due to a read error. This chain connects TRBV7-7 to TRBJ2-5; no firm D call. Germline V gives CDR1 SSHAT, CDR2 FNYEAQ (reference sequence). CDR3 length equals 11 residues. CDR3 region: CASSHQETQYF. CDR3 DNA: TGTGCTAGCAGCCATCAAGAGACCCAGTACTTC.

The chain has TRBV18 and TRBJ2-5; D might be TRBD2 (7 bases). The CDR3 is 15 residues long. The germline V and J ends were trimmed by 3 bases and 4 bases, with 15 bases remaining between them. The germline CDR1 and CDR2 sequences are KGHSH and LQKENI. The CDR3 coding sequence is TGTGCCAGCTCACCTAATACCGGGGGGCGAGAGACCCAGTACTTC. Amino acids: CASSPNTGGRETQYF.

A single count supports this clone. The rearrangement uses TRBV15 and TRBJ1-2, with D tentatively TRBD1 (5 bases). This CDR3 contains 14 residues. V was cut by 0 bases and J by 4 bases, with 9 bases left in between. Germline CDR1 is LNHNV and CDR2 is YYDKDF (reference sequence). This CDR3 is CATSRDRQPYGYTF. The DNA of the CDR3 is TGTGCCACCAGCAGAGATAGACAGCCCTATGGCTACACCTTC.

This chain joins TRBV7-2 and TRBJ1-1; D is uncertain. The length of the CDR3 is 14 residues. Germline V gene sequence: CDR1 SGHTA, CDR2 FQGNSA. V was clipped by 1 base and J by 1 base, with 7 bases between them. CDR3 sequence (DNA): TGTGCCAGCAGCTTAGTCAAATGGAACACTGAAGCTTTCTTT. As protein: CASSLVKWNTEAFF.

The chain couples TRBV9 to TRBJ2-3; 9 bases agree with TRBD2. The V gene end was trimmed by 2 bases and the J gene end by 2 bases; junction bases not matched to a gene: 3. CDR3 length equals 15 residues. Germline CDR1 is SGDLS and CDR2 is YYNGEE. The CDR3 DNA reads TGTGCCAGCAGCGTCCTAGCGGGGTACACAGATACGCAGTATTTT. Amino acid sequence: CASSVLAGYTDTQYF. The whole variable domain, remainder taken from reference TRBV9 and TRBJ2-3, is DSGVTQTPKHLITATGQRVTLRCSPRSGDLSVYWYQQSLDQGLQFLIQYYNGEERAKGNILERFSAQQFPDLHSELNLSSLELGDSALYFCASSVLAGYTDTQYFGPGTRLTVL.

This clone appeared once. The CDR3 coding sequence is TGCGCCAGCAGCTCCGAGCCCCCGGGACAGGGTAGCACAGATACGCAGTATTTT. Translation gives CASSSEPPGQGSTDTQYF. The genes are TRBV5-1 and TRBJ2-3; 9 bases agree with TRBD1. V shed 3 bases, J shed 0 bases, and the junction held 11 bases outside the gene matches. This CDR3 region has 18 residues. The germline V gene has CDR1 SGHRS and CDR2 YFSETQ.

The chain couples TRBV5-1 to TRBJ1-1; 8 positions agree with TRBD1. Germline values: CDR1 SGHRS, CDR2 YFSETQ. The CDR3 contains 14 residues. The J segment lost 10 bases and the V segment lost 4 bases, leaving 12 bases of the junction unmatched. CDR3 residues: CASSLTRQGARAFF. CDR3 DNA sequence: TGCGCCAGCAGCCTAACGCGGCAGGGGGCGCGAGCTTTCTTT.

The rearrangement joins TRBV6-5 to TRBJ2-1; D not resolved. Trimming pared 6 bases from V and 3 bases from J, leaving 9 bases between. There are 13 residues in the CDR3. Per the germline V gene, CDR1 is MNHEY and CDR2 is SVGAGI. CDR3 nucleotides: TGTGCCAGCAGACGCGACAACTACAATGAGCAGTTCTTC. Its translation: CASRRDNYNEQFF.

For the CDR3, the DNA is TGTGCCAGCAGTTACCAAGTCTCAGGCTATGGCTACACCTTC. Translated: CASSYQVSGYGYTF. V gene TRBV6-5 combines with J gene TRBJ1-2; D not certain. Germline values: CDR1 MNHEY, CDR2 SVGAGI. The CDR3 sequence is 14 residues long. The germline V and J ends were trimmed by 2 bases and 4 bases, with 11 bases remaining between them.

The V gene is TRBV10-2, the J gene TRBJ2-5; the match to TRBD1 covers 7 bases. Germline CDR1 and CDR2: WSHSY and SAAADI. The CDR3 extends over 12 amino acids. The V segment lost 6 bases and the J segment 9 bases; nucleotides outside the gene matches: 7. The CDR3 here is CASSPGGPAQYF. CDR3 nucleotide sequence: TGCGCCAGCAGCCCAGGGGGACCGGCCCAGTACTTC.